The clone carrying this T cell receptor (beta chain) occurred once. The data derive from a study of CD8 T cells in Susac syndrome. Looked up from germline, CDR1 is SEHNR and CDR2 is FQNEAQ (reference sequence). The CDR3 covers 14 residues. Trimming cost V 5 bases and J 6 bases; bases outside gene matches: 6. Reverse transcription of about 0.45 to 1 ug RNA was performed with random hexamers. Each CDR3 protein is one row after TCRdb ran MiXCR on the immunoSEQ multiplex PCR reads. The table has approximately 170,000 distinct CDR3 sequences, roughly 94% seen once. Sequencing of TCR beta was performed on blood CD8+ and CD4+ T cells. Patients with stable or active relapsing-remitting disease, all of them treatment-naive, made up the multiple sclerosis controls.

The chain couples TRBV7-9 to TRBJ1-4; 7 bases match TRBD1. Source material: CD4+ T cells from PBMCs. The clonotype originates from a human donor with multiple sclerosis. Here the CDR3 reads CASSKGQSYEKLFF. CDR3 bases: TGTGCCAGCAGCAAGGGACAGTCTTATGAAAAACTGTTTTTT. The full variable domain, its missing parts supplied by reference TRBV7-9 and TRBJ1-4, is DTGVSQNPRHKITKRGQNVTFRCDPISEHNRLYWYRQTLGQGPEFLTYFQNEAQLEKSRLLSDRFSAERPKGSFSTLEIQRTEQGDSAMYLCASSKGQSYEKLFFGSGTQLSVL.